The rows below give T cell receptor beta chains drawn from one sample of a study of blood T cell repertoires in COVID-19. Data came from immunoSEQ multiplex PCR; TCRdb stores just in-frame clones and leaves some out. The table has about 24,000 clones, about 82% seen once. The sequenced material came from peripheral blood. The receptor set was obtained from a human donor with active COVID-19. The donor label of this sample is uncertain. Each CDR3 is given with its conserved first and last residue. A D gene is named only where the DNA matches it firmly. Size values are once, few and many counts, or a class for expanded clones, and some rows have none.

.	TRBJ1-6	TRBD1	TRBV5-1	CASSLAPTGNNSPLHF	TGCGCCAGCAGCTTGGCCCCGACAGGGAATAATTCACCCCTCCACTTT
.	TRBJ2-1	.	TRBV7-2	CASSLALGGGAYNEQFF	TGTGCCAGCAGCTTAGCGCTTGGAGGGGGGGCCTACAATGAGCAGTTCTTC
.	TRBJ2-5	TRBD2	TRBV6-5	CASRPSTSGGQTQYF	TGTGCCAGCAGGCCATCAACTAGCGGGGGGCAGACCCAGTACTTC
.	TRBJ2-7	.	TRBV27	CASSPLDSTYEQYF	TGTGCCAGCAGTCCCTTAGACAGTACCTACGAGCAGTACTTC
.	TRBJ1-3	.	TRBV9	CASSVDGGFYSGNTIYF	TGTGCCAGCAGCGTTGATGGCGGGTTCTACTCTGGAAACACCATATATTTT
.	TRBJ1-5	.	TRBV6-5	CASSLIQGQPQHF	TGTGCCAGCAGTTTAATTCAGGGTCAGCCCCAGCATTTT
.	TRBJ2-3	TRBD1	TRBV5-1	CASSPGTGITDTQYF	TGCGCCAGCAGCCCCGGGACAGGGATTACAGATACGCAGTATTTT
.	TRBJ2-3	TRBD1	TRBV10-3	CAISESIGQGTDTQYF	TGTGCCATCAGTGAGTCGATTGGACAGGGTACAGATACGCAGTATTTT
.	TRBJ1-5	.	TRBV19	CASSIGGNNQPQHF	TGTGCCAGTAGTATCGGCGGCAACAATCAGCCCCAGCATTTT
.	TRBJ1-2	.	TRBV14	CASSQDRDGYTF	TGTGCCAGCAGCCAAGACAGGGATGGCTACACCTTC
few	TRBJ2-3	.	TRBV3-1/TRBV3-2	CASSQLADTDTQYF	TGTGCCAGCAGCCAGCTAGCCGACACAGATACGCAGTATTTT
.	TRBJ2-3	.	TRBV14	CASSQDRADTQYF	TGTGCCAGCAGCCAAGACCGAGCAGATACGCAGTATTTT
few	TRBJ1-2	.	TRBV3-1/TRBV3-2	CASSQGGNRDGYTF	TGTGCCAGCAGCCAAGGAGGGAACAGGGACGGCTACACCTTC
.	TRBJ1-1	.	TRBV19	CASTNTEAFF	TGTGCCAGTACAAACACTGAAGCTTTCTTT
.	TRBJ2-3	TRBD1	TRBV2	CASRAKTGMADTQYF	TGTGCCAGCAGGGCGAAGACAGGGATGGCAGATACGCAGTATTTT
.	TRBJ2-7	TRBD1	TRBV6-1	CASSELRDRGLGYEQYF	TGTGCCAGCAGTGAACTCCGGGACAGGGGGCTCGGTTACGAGCAGTACTTC
.	TRBJ2-7	.	TRBV12-1	CASSLPPPDRGRPYEQYF	TGTGCCAGCAGCTTACCCCCGCCCGACAGGGGGCGCCCCTACGAGCAGTACTTC
.	TRBJ2-1	.	TRBV24-1	CATSDAQGSSYNEQFF	TGTGCCACCAGTGACGCACAGGGAAGCTCCTACAATGAGCAGTTCTTC
.	TRBJ2-2	TRBD1	TRBV29-1	CSVVTGDYTGELFF	TGCAGCGTTGTTACAGGGGATTACACCGGGGAGCTGTTTTTT
.	TRBJ2-4	.	TRBV15	CATSREGVRNIQYF	TGTGCCACCAGCAGAGAAGGGGTACGGAACATTCAGTACTTC
.	TRBJ2-7	.	TRBV18	CASSPMIRTARFSYEQYF	TGTGCCAGCTCACCAATGATACGGACAGCCCGATTTTCCTACGAGCAGTACTTC
once	TRBJ2-1	TRBD2	TRBV7-7	CASSFTAGGPNEQFF	TGTGCTAGCAGCTTCACCGCGGGGGGGCCCAATGAGCAGTTCTTC
.	TRBJ2-1	TRBD1	TRBV15	CATSRGTVNEQFF	TGTGCCACCAGCAGGGGGACAGTCAATGAGCAGTTCTTC
.	TRBJ2-5	TRBD1	TRBV7-8	CASSQSGGRETQYF	TGTGCCAGCAGCCAGTCAGGGGGCCGAGAGACCCAGTACTTC
.	TRBJ1-2	TRBD1	TRBV6-5	CASTLKRHRGRGYTF	TGTGCCAGCACCCTCAAACGGCACAGGGGGAGAGGCTACACCTTC
.	TRBJ2-4	.	TRBV5-8	CASSLKVRGNIQYF	TGTGCCAGCAGCTTGAAGGTCCGCGGAAACATTCAGTACTTC
.	TRBJ2-5	.	TRBV5-1	CASSLVGDYQETQYF	TGCGCCAGCAGCTTGGTAGGGGACTACCAAGAGACCCAGTACTTC
.	TRBJ2-1	.	TRBV9	CASSVDLTSYNEQFF	TGTGCCAGCAGCGTAGACTTAACCTCCTACAATGAGCAGTTCTTC
.	TRBJ2-5	TRBD2	TRBV9	CASSVGASGRIETQYF	TGTGCCAGCAGCGTAGGGGCTAGCGGGAGGATCGAGACCCAGTACTTC
.	TRBJ2-2	.	TRBV5-4	CASSGAPTETGELFF	TGTGCCAGCAGCGGAGCCCCGACAGAGACCGGGGAGCTGTTTTTT
.	TRBJ1-2	.	TRBV12-3/TRBV12-4	CASSTTENYGYTF	TGTGCCAGCAGTACGACAGAGAACTATGGCTACACCTTC
.	TRBJ1-4	.	TRBV6-5	CAGRTRGAEKLFF	TGTGCCGGCAGGACTCGAGGTGCCGAAAAACTGTTTTTT
.	TRBJ1-1	TRBD1	TRBV20-1	CSASRLRGQGLGSTEAFF	TGCAGTGCTAGTAGGCTTCGGGGACAGGGACTCGGGAGCACTGAAGCTTTCTTT
.	TRBJ1-1	.	TRBV28	CAIQGTNTEAFF	TGTGCCATCCAGGGGACGAACACTGAAGCTTTCTTT
.	TRBJ2-3	.	TRBV10-3	CAISESESRGTQYF	TGTGCCATCAGTGAATCGGAATCAAGGGGTACGCAGTATTTT
.	TRBJ2-3	TRBD1	TRBV18	CASSPRIRDRGPLFTDTQYF	TGTGCCAGCTCACCACGGATCCGGGACAGGGGGCCTCTGTTCACAGATACGCAGTATTTT
.	TRBJ1-6	.	TRBV12-3/TRBV12-4	CASSLGPRLSLHF	TGTGCCAGCAGTTTAGGGCCTAGGTTGTCCCTCCACTTT
few	TRBJ2-7	.	TRBV4-1	CASSQADTPYEQYF	TGCGCCAGCAGCCAGGCCGACACCCCCTACGAGCAGTACTTC
few	TRBJ1-3	TRBD1	TRBV3-1/TRBV3-2	CASSLRQGLILSGNTIYF	TGTGCCAGCAGCCTTAGACAGGGCCTTATCCTCTCTGGAAACACCATATATTTT
.	TRBJ2-5	.	TRBV28	CASSPVQDLYQETQYF	TGTGCCAGCAGCCCGGTTCAAGACTTGTACCAAGAGACCCAGTACTTC
.	TRBJ1-1	TRBD1	TRBV27	CASSDRVGAFF	TGTGCCAGCAGCGACAGGGTTGGAGCTTTCTTT
.	TRBJ2-5	TRBD1	TRBV6-1	CASSDVRTGDETQYF	TGTGCCAGCAGTGATGTAAGGACAGGGGACGAGACCCAGTACTTC